These 32 T cell receptor beta chains were sequenced from one sample in a study of cytomegalovirus exposure and HLA in healthy donors. Primers included in the PCR were 60 Vbeta and 13 Jbeta primers. The method was immunoSEQ multiplex PCR; TCRdb's version includes in-frame clones alone and lacks a portion of them. This sample has 150,000 to 200,000 clones, with approximately 80% found just once. Sequencing was performed on PBMCs. The receptor set was obtained from a woman aged 50 to 60 in good health and CMV-seronegative.

A remark on this clone: At one end, the junction sequence differs from germline, possibly due to a read error. V gene TRBV7-9 combines with J gene TRBJ2-1; D is perhaps TRBD2 (8 bases). The CDR3 runs 16 residues. Germline CDR1 SEHNR, CDR2 FQNEAQ (reference sequence). The CDR3: CSSSLAGTGVRNEQFF. The DNA for the CDR3 is TGTTCCAGCAGCTTAGCGGGAACAGGGGTAAGGAATGAGCAGTTCTTC.

The chain links TRBV28 to TRBJ1-5; 12 nucleotides match TRBD1. The germline CDR1 and CDR2 sequences are MDHEN and SYDVKM. The CDR3 is made up of 16 amino acids. Trimming cost V 3 bases and J 7 bases; bases outside gene matches: 7. The CDR3 here is CASSFAGQGAGQPQHF. CDR3 nucleotides: TGTGCCAGCAGTTTTGCGGGACAGGGGGCTGGGCAGCCCCAGCATTTT.

The CDR3 coding sequence is TGTGCCAGCAGTTCCCCGGGGTCACGGTCGAACACCGGGGAGCTGTTTTTT. Encoded protein: CASSSPGSRSNTGELFF. The genes are TRBV28 and TRBJ2-2; tentatively, D is TRBD2 (5 bases). CDR3 length: 17 residues. V was pared by 4 bases and J by 0 bases, with 15 bases between. Looked up from germline, CDR1 is MDHEN and CDR2 is SYDVKM.

The CDR3 region has the DNA TGTGCCAGCAGCTTTAGGGGGCAAGGAAATGAAAAACTGTTTTTT. This translates into CASSFRGQGNEKLFF. The gene calls are TRBV5-4 and TRBJ1-4; 7 bases map to TRBD1. The CDR3 is made up of 15 amino acids. Losses at the gene ends were 2 bases for V and 5 bases for J; bases not matched to a gene: 6. The germline gives CDR1 SGHNT, CDR2 YYREEE (reference sequence).

The chain uses TRBV18 and TRBJ2-1, with D perhaps matching TRBD1 (6 bases). The V end was cut by 6 bases, the J end by 3 bases, with 15 bases between. CDR3 length: 15 residues. CDR1 and CDR2 (germline): KGHSH, LQKENI. Here the CDR3 reads CASSTGHSLYNEQFF. CDR3 nucleotide sequence: TGTGCCAGCTCCACGGGACATTCCCTCTACAATGAGCAGTTCTTC.

This chain uses TRBV7-3 with TRBJ2-1, with TRBD1 identical over 10 bases. Germline CDR1 SGHTA, CDR2 FQGTGA. This CDR3 has 18 amino acids. J lost 6 bases, V lost 5 bases, and 16 bases had no gene match. The CDR3 spells CASSLTGGAERASNEQFF. The CDR3 DNA follows: TGTGCCAGCAGCCTGACAGGGGGCGCTGAAAGGGCTAGCAATGAGCAGTTCTTC.

This clone was picked up a small number of times. V gene TRBV13 combines with J gene TRBJ1-2, with D maybe TRBD1 (5 bases). The germline V gene has CDR1 PRHDT and CDR2 FYEKMQ (reference sequence). CDR3 length equals 13 residues. V was trimmed by 5 bases and J by 4 bases, leaving 11 bases between them. In nucleotides, the CDR3 is TGTGCCAGCAGCCGCGACAGTCTCTATGGCTACACCTTC. This codes for CASSRDSLYGYTF.

The chain joins TRBV11-3 to TRBJ2-7, with TRBD2 as a possible D gene (5 bases). Germline-derived CDR1 and CDR2 are SGHNT and YENEEA. Trimming stripped 5 bases from V and 0 bases from J, with 11 bases between. CDR3 length equals 14 residues. CDR3 region: CASSPDGNSYEQYF. CDR3 bases: TGTGCCAGCAGCCCGGACGGGAACTCCTACGAGCAGTACTTC.

V and J are TRBV10-1 and TRBJ2-7; 10 bases match TRBD1. The germline gives CDR1 WNHNN, CDR2 SYGVQD (reference sequence). The J segment lost 1 base and the V segment lost 8 bases, leaving 11 bases of the junction unmatched. This CDR3 comprises 16 residues. CDR3: CASGDRGSFNSYEQYF. Here the CDR3 DNA reads TGCGCCAGCGGGGACAGGGGATCCTTTAATTCCTACGAGCAGTACTTC.

With respect to this clone: At one end, the junction sequence differs from germline, possibly due to a read error. The sample carries other DNA sequences with the same CDR3. The gene calls are TRBV6-6 and TRBJ1-6, with D perhaps matching TRBD1 (5 bases). CDR1 MNHNY and CDR2 SVGAGI come from the germline V gene (reference sequence). CDR3 length equals 14 residues. CDR3 in amino acids: CASTPVTVNSPLHF. CDR3 DNA: TGTGCCAGCACCCCCGTGACAGTCAATTCCCCCCTCCACTTT.

The chain has TRBV27 and TRBJ2-5; D might be TRBD1 (7 bases). The end of the DNA fits TRBJ2-7 better, so the J call may be wrong. Germline CDR1 and CDR2: MNHEY and SMNVEV (reference sequence). The CDR3 sequence is 15 residues long. CDR3 protein: CASSLGQGGLREQYF. CDR3 nucleotide sequence: TGTGCCAGCAGTTTAGGTCAGGGGGGCCTTCGCGAGCAGTACTTC.

The chain employs TRBV2 and TRBJ1-2; a possible D gene is TRBD1 (6 bases). CDR3 length: 13 residues. V lost 6 bases, J lost 4 bases, and 12 bases lay in between. Germline V gives CDR1 SNHLY, CDR2 FYNNEI. CDR3 nucleotide sequence: TGTGCCAGCAGCGCCCAGGGGTCCTATGGCTACACCTTC. Protein product: CASSAQGSYGYTF.

V gene TRBV5-1 combines with J gene TRBJ2-3, with 9 bases matching TRBD2. CDR1 and CDR2 from the germline V gene are SGHRS and YFSETQ. This CDR3 has 14 amino acids. The ends lost 6 bases at V and 6 bases at J; junction bases unmatched: 8. In DNA, the CDR3 is TGCGCCAGCATGATAGCGGGGGCTGTGGATACGCAGTATTTT. This codes for CASMIAGAVDTQYF.

This clone was detected once. The chain links TRBV14 to TRBJ2-1, with TRBD2 identical over 13 bases. This CDR3 contains 15 residues. Germline V CDR1 and CDR2: SGHDN, FVKESK. With V trimmed by 4 bases and J by 4 bases, 1 base remained unmatched. The DNA for the CDR3 is TGTGCCAGCAGCCCGGGACTAGCGGGGTACAATGAGCAGTTCTTC. The encoded protein is CASSPGLAGYNEQFF.

CDR3 in DNA: TGTGCCAGCAGGGGCGCAGGGACTAGGGGGTACAATGAGCAGTTCTTC. This gives the protein CASRGAGTRGYNEQFF. The chain combines TRBV2 with TRBJ2-1, with 8 bases identical to TRBD2. Germline values: CDR1 SNHLY, CDR2 FYNNEI. The CDR3 runs to 16 residues. V trimming: 6 bases; J trimming: 4 bases; junction bases outside the gene matches: 11.

This sequence joins TRBV7-6 and TRBJ2-7, with 12 bases lining up with TRBD2. Germline CDR1 SGHVS, CDR2 FNYEAQ. The V segment lost 5 bases and the J segment 4 bases; nucleotides outside the gene matches: 3. The CDR3 contains 14 residues. CDR3 protein: CASSRTSGAYEQYF. The CDR3 DNA sequence: TGTGCCAGCAGCCGGACTAGCGGGGCGTACGAGCAGTACTTC.

J is TRBJ2-2 and V is TRBV2; possibly TRBD2 for D (6 bases). Germline CDR1 reads SNHLY; CDR2 reads FYNNEI. The CDR3 length is 16 residues. The V gene lost 6 bases and the J gene lost 4 bases, with 18 bases spanning the gap. The CDR3 DNA is TGTGCCAGCAGGGTTCACGGAGGGAGGATCACCGGGGAGCTGTTTTTT. Translation gives CASRVHGGRITGELFF.

The rearrangement uses TRBV30 and TRBJ1-1; D gene uncertain. The V end was cut by 5 bases, the J end by 6 bases, with 16 bases between. This CDR3 contains 13 residues. The V gene's germline CDR1 is GTSNPN and CDR2 SVGIG (reference sequence). The DNA of the CDR3 is TGTGCCTGGGCCGTGACAAGGCCTGCTGAAGCTTTCTTT. Translated: CAWAVTRPAEAFF. Looking up the rest from reference TRBV30 and TRBJ1-1 gives the full variable domain: SQTIHQWPATLVQPVGSPLSLECTVEGTSNPNLYWYRQAAGRGLQLLFYSVGIGQISSEVPQNLSASRPQDRQFILSSKKLLLSDSGFYLCAWAVTRPAEAFFGQGTRLTVV.

The chain has TRBV30 and TRBJ1-2; D is unclear. V was cut by 2 bases and J by 8 bases, with 12 bases left in between. The V gene's germline CDR1 is GTSNPN and CDR2 SVGIG (reference sequence). CDR3 length: 12 residues. The CDR3 DNA follows: TGTGCCTGGAGTACCGGGAAGATCGGCTACACCTTC. Translated, it gives CAWSTGKIGYTF.

This chain connects TRBV28 to TRBJ2-7; D possibly corresponds to TRBD2 (5 bases). This CDR3 is built from 16 residues. Germline assignment: CDR1 MDHEN and CDR2 SYDVKM. V lost 6 bases and J lost 0, with 18 bases in between. The CDR3 DNA reads TGTGCCAGCAGCCGCCGAGGGAGCGCTCACTCCTACGAGCAGTACTTC. Translating it yields CASSRRGSAHSYEQYF.

V is TRBV2 and J is TRBJ2-7, with D maybe TRBD1 (6 bases). The CDR3 spans 14 residues. Germline CDR1 is SNHLY and CDR2 is FYNNEI. Trimming shortened V by 6 bases and J by 2 bases, and 14 bases separated the two germline ends. The CDR3 reads CASRPGQSTYEQYF. For the CDR3, the DNA is TGTGCCAGCAGACCGGGACAATCAACCTACGAGCAGTACTTC.

The rearrangement uses TRBV2 and TRBJ1-2, with 7 positions matching TRBD1. The J segment lost 2 bases and the V segment lost 9 bases, leaving 6 bases of the junction unmatched. Germline CDR1 and CDR2: SNHLY and FYNNEI. The CDR3 loop spans 13 amino acids. The CDR3 loop reads CARTLTGNYGYTF. DNA for the CDR3: TGTGCCAGGACCCTGACAGGGAACTATGGCTACACCTTC. Looking up the rest from reference TRBV2 and TRBJ1-2 gives the full variable domain: EPEVTQTPSHQVTQMGQEVILRCVPISNHLYFYWYRQILGQKVEFLVSFYNNEISEKSEIFDDQFSVERPDGSNFTLKIRSTKLEDSAMYFCARTLTGNYGYTFGSGTRLTVV.

The rearrangement links TRBV15 to TRBJ1-4, with D possibly TRBD1 on 5 matching bases. The germline V gene encodes CDR1 LNHNV and CDR2 YYDKDF (reference sequence). Trimming cost V 6 bases and J 3 bases, with 11 bases left between them. The length of the CDR3 is 14 residues. This CDR3 is CATRVSGANEKLFF. The CDR3 region has the DNA TGTGCCACCAGGGTCTCGGGGGCTAATGAAAAACTGTTTTTT.

This clone was recorded a few times. The V gene is TRBV28, the J gene TRBJ1-5; 7 bases align to TRBD1. Trimming took 7 bases from V and 4 from J; bases not matched to a gene: 4. This CDR3 region has 13 residues. The germline V gene encodes CDR1 MDHEN and CDR2 SYDVKM. In DNA form, the CDR3 reads TGTGCCAGCAAAGGACAGGCTAATCAGCCCCAGCATTTT. As protein: CASKGQANQPQHF.

This rearrangement joins TRBV28 to TRBJ1-5, with D unclear. V was trimmed by 0 bases and J by 0 bases, leaving 12 bases between them. There are 17 residues in the CDR3. Germline V gene data show CDR1 as MDHEN and CDR2 as SYDVKM. This CDR3 reads CASSLWGRTYSNQPQHF. CDR3 bases: TGTGCCAGCAGTTTATGGGGCAGAACCTATAGCAATCAGCCCCAGCATTTT.

The chain has TRBV19 and TRBJ1-5; 9 nucleotides match TRBD1. Germline V gives CDR1 LNHDA, CDR2 SQIVND (reference sequence). V was pared by 9 bases and J by 9 bases, with 15 bases of the junction left unmatched. The CDR3 loop spans 15 amino acids. CDR3 protein: CASTNGQGSIGPQHF. The DNA of the CDR3 is TGTGCCAGCACCAACGGACAGGGGTCGATTGGGCCCCAGCATTTT.

This chain joins TRBV30 and TRBJ1-6; D gene unclear. CDR1 and CDR2 (germline): GTSNPN, SVGIG (reference sequence). This CDR3 has 15 residues. V lost 0 bases, J lost 8 bases, and 14 bases lay in between. The CDR3 protein is CAWSVDNRGDSPLHF. The CDR3 DNA follows: TGTGCCTGGAGTGTAGATAACCGAGGAGATTCACCCCTCCACTTT. Combining the CDR3 with reference TRBV30 and TRBJ1-6 gives the whole variable domain SQTIHQWPATLVQPVGSPLSLECTVEGTSNPNLYWYRQAAGRGLQLLFYSVGIGQISSEVPQNLSASRPQDRQFILSSKKLLLSDSGFYLCAWSVDNRGDSPLHFGNGTRLTVT.

This chain uses TRBV6-6 with TRBJ1-2, with D maybe TRBD1 (5 bases). From germline, CDR1 is MNHNY and CDR2 SVGAGI (reference sequence). V dropped 2 bases and J dropped 5 bases, with 12 bases sitting between them. The CDR3 covers 14 residues. For the CDR3, the DNA is TGTGCCAGCAGTTACGCCGGGACTCCGTATGGCTACACCTTC. It codes for CASSYAGTPYGYTF.

This chain connects TRBV7-2 to TRBJ2-7; no firm D call. The germline V and J ends were trimmed by 1 base and 2 bases, with 9 bases remaining between them. The germline CDR1 and CDR2 sequences are SGHTA and FQGNSA. The CDR3 has 14 amino acids. The CDR3 sequence is CASSLVVSAYEQYF. Written as DNA, the CDR3 is TGTGCCAGCAGCTTAGTGGTCAGCGCCTACGAGCAGTACTTC. Looking up the rest from reference TRBV7-2 and TRBJ2-7 gives the full variable domain: GAGVSQSPSNKVTEKGKDVELRCDPISGHTALYWYRQSLGQGLEFLIYFQGNSAPDKSGLPSDRFSAERTGGSVSTLTIQRTQQEDSAVYLCASSLVVSAYEQYFGPGTRLTVT.

The CDR3 DNA sequence: TGCAGCGGAAAGTTCCCGGGACAAAGGACCGGGGAGCTGTTTTTT. Translated, it gives CSGKFPGQRTGELFF. This sequence joins TRBV29-1 and TRBJ2-2; TRBD1 is a possible D gene (6 bases). V was cut by 7 bases and J by 5 bases, with 20 bases left in between. This CDR3 contains 15 residues. Germline V gene lookup returns CDR1 SQVTM and CDR2 ANQGSEA.

The genes are TRBV28 and TRBJ2-2, with TRBD2 as a possible D gene (5 bases). The CDR3 length is 10 residues. V dropped 4 bases and J dropped 14 bases, with 8 bases sitting between them. Germline CDR1 and CDR2: MDHEN and SYDVKM. In DNA, the CDR3 is TGTGCCAGCAGTTCCGCGGGCCTGTTTTTT. This sequence encodes CASSSAGLFF.

V is TRBV7-2 and J is TRBJ2-3; perhaps TRBD2 as D (6 bases). The CDR3 is 14 amino acids. Looked up from germline, CDR1 is SGHTA and CDR2 is FQGNSA. Between the trimmed V and J ends, which lost 5 bases and 4 bases, there was a span of 13 bases. The CDR3 spells CASSVTSVADTQYF. As DNA, the CDR3 is TGTGCCAGCAGCGTGACTAGTGTGGCAGATACGCAGTATTTT.